The rows below give T cell receptor beta chains drawn from one sample of a study of blood T cells in healthy people across ages. One entry per CDR3 protein, called by TCRdb with MiXCR from the 5' RACE reads. Altogether almost 550,000 distinct CDR3 sequences are present, around 24% being singletons, with the ten largest covering roughly 9.4%. A further study also used this sample, focusing on T cells of mothers and their children.

The sequencing sample was made of blood. These receptors were taken from a boy aged 10-17 years in good health. The CDR3 runs from the conserved cysteine through the conserved F or W. Each record gives: D gene, V gene, J gene, clone size, CDR3 protein, CDR3 DNA. The D gene is left open where the match is weak. Clone size is not always given. Where it is, it says once, few, many or a class for expanded clones.

.	TRBV20-1	TRBJ2-3	few	CSANVEGDTQYF	TGCAGTGCTAATGTCGAGGGGGATACGCAGTATTTT
TRBD2	TRBV7-3	TRBJ2-1	.	CASSPMGSSGVTYNEQFF	TGTGCCAGCAGCCCCATGGGGAGTAGCGGGGTGACCTACAATGAGCAGTTCTTC
.	TRBV28	TRBJ2-1	.	CASSKGWSTYNEQFF	TGTGCCAGCAGTAAGGGTTGGAGTACCTACAATGAGCAGTTCTTC
.	TRBV5-1	TRBJ2-5	.	CASSSLAAGAQETQYF	TGCGCCAGCAGCTCGCTAGCGGCGGGGGCCCAGGAGACCCAGTACTTC
TRBD2	TRBV7-8	TRBJ2-5	.	CASSHSGTIQETQYF	TGTGCCAGCAGCCATTCCGGGACTATCCAAGAGACCCAGTACTTC
TRBD1	TRBV7-9	TRBJ1-6	few	CASSSDRAGGWNSPLHF	TGTGCCAGCAGCTCGGACAGGGCCGGCGGTTGGAATTCACCCCTCCACTTT
TRBD2	TRBV7-2	TRBJ2-1	.	CASSPWGATSGRNEQFF	TGTGCCAGCAGCCCCTGGGGGGCGACTAGCGGGAGGAATGAGCAGTTCTTC
.	TRBV20-1	TRBJ2-7	.	CSADYRVVGEQYF	TGCAGTGCGGATTACAGGGTAGTGGGCGAGCAGTACTTC
TRBD1	TRBV6-2/TRBV6-3	TRBJ2-7	.	CASSSAGTGDYEQYF	TGTGCCAGCAGTTCTGCCGGGACAGGGGACTACGAGCAGTACTTC
.	TRBV7-2	TRBJ1-1	few	CASSLALRGTEAFF	TGTGCCAGCAGCTTAGCGTTGCGGGGCACTGAAGCCTTCTTT
TRBD2	TRBV4-3	TRBJ2-1	.	CASSLTSGESNEQFF	TGCGCCAGCAGCCTAACTAGCGGGGAGTCCAATGAGCAGTTCTTC
TRBD1	TRBV7-9	TRBJ1-5	few	CASSGGDRSYSNQPQHF	TGTGCCAGCAGCGGGGGGGACAGGAGCTATAGCAATCAGCCCCAGCATTTT
.	TRBV7-9	TRBJ1-4	few	CASSLEGRGRPGKLFF	TGTGCCAGCAGCTTAGAGGGCAGGGGACGACCAGGAAAACTGTTTTTT
TRBD1	TRBV20-1	TRBJ2-5	few	CSAPRTGQETQYF	TGCAGTGCTCCAAGGACAGGCCAAGAGACCCAGTACTTC
TRBD1	TRBV5-1	TRBJ2-1	.	CASSYGQGGPDEQFF	TGCGCCAGCAGCTATGGACAGGGGGGTCCCGATGAGCAGTTCTTC
.	TRBV7-2	TRBJ1-5	few	CASSDRAHSNQPQHF	TGTGCCAGCAGCGACCGGGCACATAGCAATCAGCCCCAGCATTTT
.	TRBV30	TRBJ1-5	.	CASTNGDRNQPQHF	TGTGCCTCCACTAACGGGGATCGGAATCAGCCCCAGCATTTT
TRBD1	TRBV11-2	TRBJ2-5	.	CASSTWDREETQYF	TGTGCCAGCAGCACTTGGGACAGGGAGGAGACCCAGTACTTC
TRBD1	TRBV11-2	TRBJ2-4	.	CASSLFQGAQNIQYF	TGTGCCAGCAGCTTATTCCAGGGGGCGCAAAACATTCAGTACTTC
.	TRBV19	TRBJ2-7	few	CASSARRSNEQYF	TGTGCCAGTAGCGCTCGGAGGAGCAACGAGCAGTACTTC
.	TRBV6-2/TRBV6-3	TRBJ2-7	.	CASSYGGTQPPERLYF	TGTGCCAGCAGTTACGGTGGGACGCAGCCTCCGGAGAGGTTGTACTTC
TRBD1	TRBV18	TRBJ2-1	few	CASSVGQGYANEQFF	TGTGCCAGCTCAGTTGGACAGGGTTATGCCAATGAGCAGTTCTTC
TRBD2	TRBV7-2	TRBJ2-5	many	CASSSAGPGLAGGITQETQYF	TGTGCCAGCAGCTCAGCGGGTCCGGGACTAGCGGGAGGCATTACCCAAGAGACCCAGTACTTC
.	TRBV19	TRBJ1-2	few	CASSIDTYLYGYTF	TGTGCCAGTAGTATCGACACATACCTCTATGGCTACACCTTC
TRBD1	TRBV29-1	TRBJ1-2	.	CSVMTGGAGGYTF	TGCAGCGTGATGACAGGGGGCGCAGGTGGCTACACCTTC
TRBD1	TRBV7-9	TRBJ1-2	once	CASSLGKGGHYGYTF	TGTGCCAGCAGCTTAGGAAAAGGGGGCCACTATGGCTACACCTTC
.	TRBV20-1	TRBJ2-1	.	CSARDLAGQFGEQFF	TGCAGTGCTAGAGATCTTGCAGGGCAGTTTGGTGAGCAGTTCTTC
.	TRBV11-2	TRBJ1-2	many	CASSSSGNYGYTF	TGTGCCAGCAGCTCCTCAGGGAACTATGGCTACACCTTC
.	TRBV25-1	TRBJ2-3	few	CASSSPPTDTQYF	TGTGCCAGCAGTTCACCCCCCACAGATACGCAGTATTTT
.	TRBV5-1	TRBJ2-1	.	CASSLRGAGRNEQFF	TGCGCCAGCAGCTTGCGGGGGGCAGGGCGGAATGAGCAGTTCTTC
.	TRBV3-1	TRBJ1-1	.	CASSFPGRTEAFF	TGTGCCAGCAGCTTCCCGGGGAGGACTGAAGCTTTCTTT
.	TRBV20-1	TRBJ1-5	.	CSARGQVNQPQHF	TGCAGTGCTAGAGGGCAGGTCAATCAGCCCCAGCATTTT
TRBD1	TRBV12-3/TRBV12-4	TRBJ2-7	.	CASSLGQGTNEQYF	TGTGCCAGCAGTTTGGGACAGGGGACAAACGAGCAGTACTTC
.	TRBV20-1	TRBJ2-4	many	CSAGERTTAKNIQYF	TGCAGTGCTGGAGAGAGAACCACAGCCAAAAACATTCAGTACTTC
.	TRBV10-3	TRBJ1-6	.	CAISESGGDGYSPLHF	TGTGCCATCAGTGAGTCGGGAGGGGACGGATATTCACCCCTCCACTTT
TRBD2	TRBV7-3	TRBJ2-5	few	CASSLFGGSRETQYF	TGTGCCAGCAGCTTATTTGGCGGGAGTCGGGAGACCCAGTACTTC
.	TRBV6-6	TRBJ2-7	few	CASSYLASKHEQYF	TGTGCCAGCAGTTACCTGGCCAGCAAACACGAGCAGTACTTC
.	TRBV7-9	TRBJ2-7	few	CASSFGIRAGEQYF	TGTGCCAGCAGCTTCGGAATTCGGGCGGGGGAGCAGTACTTC
.	TRBV28	TRBJ1-3	once	CASSPVLQRDGNTIYF	TGTGCCAGCAGCCCCGTTCTCCAACGCGATGGAAACACCATATATTTT
.	TRBV11-2	TRBJ2-7	.	CASSLIETPEYEQYF	TGTGCCAGCAGCTTAATCGAGACACCGGAGTACGAGCAGTACTTC
TRBD1	TRBV9	TRBJ2-7	.	CAGSVVDRGRVSYEQYF	TGTGCCGGCAGCGTAGTGGACAGGGGTCGGGTCTCCTACGAGCAGTACTTC
TRBD1	TRBV4-1	TRBJ1-4	many	CASSQPQGTNEKLFF	TGCGCCAGCAGCCAACCACAGGGGACTAATGAAAAACTGTTTTTT
TRBD1	TRBV7-2	TRBJ2-5	few	CASSLASTGGQETQYF	TGTGCCAGCAGCTTAGCCTCGACAGGGGGGCAAGAGACCCAGTACTTC
TRBD2	TRBV29-1	TRBJ2-5	few	CSVSSGQETQYF	TGCAGCGTGAGTAGCGGGCAAGAGACCCAGTACTTC
TRBD1	TRBV4-3	TRBJ2-7	few	CASSPDRDSEQYF	TGCGCCAGCAGCCCGGACAGGGATAGCGAGCAGTACTTC
.	TRBV27	TRBJ1-4	.	CASSRVGGRADEKLFF	TGTGCCAGCAGTAGAGTGGGGGGCAGGGCGGACGAAAAACTGTTTTTT
TRBD1	TRBV4-1	TRBJ1-2	few	CASSQPYRTGSRYNYGYTF	TGCGCCAGCAGCCAACCCTATAGGACAGGGTCTCGGTACAACTATGGCTACACCTTC
TRBD2	TRBV6-5	TRBJ2-1	few	CASSSGLANNNEQFF	TGTGCCAGCAGTTCCGGACTAGCGAACAACAATGAGCAGTTCTTC
TRBD1	TRBV9	TRBJ1-2	.	CGSSDGRGLFYGYTF	TGTGGCAGCAGCGACGGCAGGGGGCTATTTTATGGCTACACCTTC
TRBD2	TRBV28	TRBJ2-3	few	CASSPELLGLAGVGTDTQYF	TGTGCCAGCAGTCCGGAGCTTCTCGGACTAGCGGGAGTGGGTACAGATACGCAGTATTTT
TRBD2	TRBV9	TRBJ2-2	few	CASSVEAGGPGELFF	TGTGCCAGCAGCGTAGAGGCGGGAGGGCCCGGGGAGCTGTTTTTT
TRBD2	TRBV7-9	TRBJ2-1	.	CASSSDDRTSGRASEQFF	TGTGCCAGCAGCTCTGATGACCGGACTAGCGGGAGGGCCTCTGAGCAGTTCTTC
.	TRBV7-2	TRBJ1-5	few	CASGTGLAQPQHF	TGTGCCAGCGGGACCGGGTTAGCTCAGCCCCAGCATTTT